These T cell receptor beta chains were read from a single sample in a study of blood T cell repertoires in COVID-19. Some clones are missing from TCRdb's copy, which holds only in-frame ones; the method was immunoSEQ multiplex PCR. The table lists some 330,000 clones, more than 70% of them singletons, with around 2% in the top ten. The sequenced sample consisted of PBMCs or T cells enriched from blood (not recorded which). Receptors originate from a man aged 35-49 years in a cohort exposed to, infected with or recovered from COVID-19 (not recorded which). Both conserved end residues are part of each CDR3. A D gene is named only where the DNA matches it firmly. Clone size is stated in some rows and not others, as once, few, many or a class when expanded.

d_call | j_call | v_call | cdr3_length | clone_size | cdr3_nt | cdr3_aa
- | TRBJ2-7 | TRBV6-1 | 15 | few | TGTGCCAGCAGTGAGGCAGACAGACAAGTCTACGAGCAGTACTTC | CASSEADRQVYEQYF
- | TRBJ2-1 | TRBV2 | 14 | - | TGTGCCAGCAGAGCGATGAGCTCCTACAATGAGCAGTTCTTC | CASRAMSSYNEQFF
- | TRBJ2-4 | TRBV19 | 13 | - | TGTGCCAGTAGTATGTGGCAGGGAAACATTCAGTACTTC | CASSMWQGNIQYF
TRBD2 | TRBJ2-3 | TRBV7-8 | 14 | - | TGTGCCAGCAGCCGAGGACTAGACACAGATACGCAGTATTTT | CASSRGLDTDTQYF
- | TRBJ1-4 | TRBV6-5 | 14 | - | TGTGCCAGCAGACGACAGACAACTAATGAAAAACTGTTTTTT | CASRRQTTNEKLFF
TRBD2 | TRBJ2-1 | TRBV3-1/TRBV3-2 | 19 | - | TGTGCCAGCATGCCCTGGACTAGCGGGACTAAGTTCTCCTACAATGAGCAGTTCTTC | CASMPWTSGTKFSYNEQFF
- | TRBJ1-5 | TRBV28 | 12 | - | TGTGCCAGCAGTTTTTCTGATCAGCCCCAGCATTTT | CASSFSDQPQHF
TRBD1 | TRBJ1-5 | TRBV28 | 15 | - | TGTGCCAGCAGTGACACAGGGGAGCGCAATCAGCCCCAGCATTTT | CASSDTGERNQPQHF
- | TRBJ2-2 | TRBV25-1 | 16 | few | TGTGCCAGCAGAACCTTGGGGCCTACGAACACCGGGGAGCTGTTTTTT | CASRTLGPTNTGELFF
- | TRBJ1-4 | TRBV19 | 15 | once | TGTGCCAGTAGTATAATAGCGGCTGGGGACGAAAAACTGTTTTTT | CASSIIAAGDEKLFF